The present T cell receptor beta chain was sequenced within a study of blood T cell repertoires in COVID-19. Looked up from germline, CDR1 is KGHDR and CDR2 is SFDVKD. The length of the CDR3 is 18 residues. Trimming took 2 bases from V and 0 from J; bases not matched to a gene: 6. This table comes from immunoSEQ multiplex PCR, and its TCRdb copy is limited to in-frame clones, with some not included. This table holds 60,000 to 85,000 clones, approximately 80% found once. Material for sequencing was peripheral blood. V usage is TRBV24-1 and J usage is TRBJ2-1; 10 bases agree with TRBD1. The TCR comes from a woman between 55 and 75 years old with acute or convalescent COVID-19. In DNA form, the CDR3 reads TGTGCCACCAGTGATTGGGACAGGGGACGGGGCTCCTACAATGAGCAGTTCTTC. Its translation: CATSDWDRGRGSYNEQFF.